Described below is a single TCR beta chain sequence and its context. The antigen is unknown. The repertoire was sequenced with immunoSEQ multiplex PCR; TCRdb's copy has only in-frame clones and lacks some. This table has approximately 91,000 clones, around nine tenths appearing once. The data were obtained in a study of T cell responses to AZD1222 COVID-19 vaccine. Whole-study context: Doses given second, at about 4 or about 12 weeks, were pooled. Findings and caveats of the study: White British people made up most donors, females outnumbered males, and clonal diversity was possibly underestimated. Regions left unmutated in variants are reportedly the target of nearly half of spike-specific TCRs. Samples come after the peak T cell response, not at day 14.

This sample comprised peripheral blood, obtained on day 0 of AZD1222 vaccination. The TCR was taken from an adult in good health.

The CDR3 region is CASRSTGAPPSDTQYF. The CDR3 nucleotides read TGTGCCAGCAGGTCAACAGGGGCCCCACCCTCAGATACGCAGTATTTT. The chain is built from TRBV28 and TRBJ2-3; 7 nucleotides line up with TRBD1. Unmatched junction bases numbered 13, after V lost 6 bases and J lost 4 bases. CDR3 length: 16 amino acids. CDR1 and CDR2 (germline): MDHEN, SYDVKM.